The rows below give T cell receptor beta chains drawn from one sample of a study of human T cells and chemical hapten exposure. TCRdb fed the RACE reads into MiXCR, producing one record per CDR3 protein. There are 65,000 to 100,000 distinct CDR3 sequences in the sample; 6.5% to 8.5% occur only once, and approximately 1.2% lies in the top ten. The material sequenced was whole blood, taken in connection with sensitization to the hapten diphenylcyclopropenone (DPC). The origin of the receptors is a woman between 25 and 40 years old with alopecia areata. Some clones in this sample may be carry-over from other donors' samples. The CDR3 runs from the conserved cysteine through the conserved F or W. D genes are given only for firm matches. Not all rows give a size; the values are once, few, many and, for expanded clones, a class.

j_gene: TRBJ1-5
d_gene: NA
abundance: few
v_gene: TRBV21-1
CDR3nt: TGTGCCAGCAGCAAAAGCCCCTCCAGAAACACCAATCAGCCCCAGCATTTT
CDR3aa: CASSKSPSRNTNQPQHF

j_gene: TRBJ1-6
d_gene: NA
abundance: few
v_gene: TRBV7-9
CDR3nt: TGTGCCAGCAGCTTAGACACGTATAATTCACCCCTCCACTTT
CDR3aa: CASSLDTYNSPLHF

j_gene: TRBJ1-4
d_gene: NA
abundance: many
v_gene: TRBV7-9
CDR3nt: TGTGCCAGCAGCTCCCTACAGTTAACTAATGAAAAACTGTTTTTT
CDR3aa: CASSSLQLTNEKLFF

j_gene: TRBJ2-4
d_gene: NA
abundance: few
v_gene: TRBV7-8
CDR3nt: TGTGCCAGCAGCCTAACCAGGGAAGTGTGGCTAGCCAAAAACATTCAGTACTTC
CDR3aa: CASSLTREVWLAKNIQYF

j_gene: TRBJ2-7
d_gene: NA
abundance: many
v_gene: TRBV7-2
CDR3nt: TGTGCCAGCAGCCGATCACCCCCGCCCTCCTACGAGCAGTACTTC
CDR3aa: CASSRSPPPSYEQYF

j_gene: TRBJ1-1
d_gene: NA
abundance: NA
v_gene: TRBV18
CDR3nt: TGTGCCAGCTCACCCAATCCACCTAACTTGAACACTGAAGCTTTCTTT
CDR3aa: CASSPNPPNLNTEAFF

j_gene: TRBJ2-5
d_gene: TRBD1
abundance: few
v_gene: TRBV14
CDR3nt: TGTGCCAGCAGCCAGGACAGGGGGCTCCGCCAAGAGACCCAGTACTTC
CDR3aa: CASSQDRGLRQETQYF

j_gene: TRBJ1-1
d_gene: NA
abundance: many
v_gene: TRBV2
CDR3nt: TGTGCCAGCAGTAACACGAGAAGGGGAAATGGTGGCACTGAAGCTTTCTTT
CDR3aa: CASSNTRRGNGGTEAFF

j_gene: TRBJ2-3
d_gene: NA
abundance: many
v_gene: TRBV3-1
CDR3nt: TGTGCCAGCAGCCAAGCTTTGGAACTAAACACAGATACGCAGTATTTT
CDR3aa: CASSQALELNTDTQYF

j_gene: TRBJ2-6
d_gene: TRBD1
abundance: NA
v_gene: TRBV29-1
CDR3nt: TGCAGCGCCGGGACAGGTCACGAGGGCCTGACTTTC
CDR3aa: CSAGTGHEGLTF

j_gene: TRBJ2-3
d_gene: NA
abundance: many
v_gene: TRBV12-3/TRBV12-4
CDR3nt: TGTGCCAGCAGACTACAGGACAATACGCAGTATTTT
CDR3aa: CASRLQDNTQYF

j_gene: TRBJ1-1
d_gene: TRBD1
abundance: many
v_gene: TRBV15
CDR3nt: TGTGCCACCAGCACCACAGGGGTTGAAGCTTTCTTT
CDR3aa: CATSTTGVEAFF

j_gene: TRBJ2-3
d_gene: NA
abundance: many
v_gene: TRBV29-1
CDR3nt: TGCAGCGTTTACGCAGATACGCAGTATTTT
CDR3aa: CSVYADTQYF

j_gene: TRBJ1-6
d_gene: NA
abundance: many
v_gene: TRBV20-1
CDR3nt: TGCAGTGCTAACCGGGACGGAAATTCACCCCTCCACTTT
CDR3aa: CSANRDGNSPLHF

j_gene: TRBJ2-4
d_gene: NA
abundance: many
v_gene: TRBV12-3/TRBV12-4
CDR3nt: TGTGCCAGCAGTCCTTCGGCTAGCATTAACGAAAACATTCAGTACTTC
CDR3aa: CASSPSASINENIQYF

j_gene: TRBJ2-3
d_gene: TRBD2
abundance: many
v_gene: TRBV27
CDR3nt: TGTGCCAGCAGTTCACCAGCGGGGGCCGGAGGCACAGATACGCAGTATTTT
CDR3aa: CASSSPAGAGGTDTQYF

j_gene: TRBJ2-5
d_gene: TRBD2
abundance: many
v_gene: TRBV20-1
CDR3nt: TGCAGTGCTAGAGCCTTGACTAGCAGCGAGACCCAGTACTTC
CDR3aa: CSARALTSSETQYF

j_gene: TRBJ2-2
d_gene: TRBD1
abundance: many
v_gene: TRBV29-1
CDR3nt: TGCAGCGTTGCTACGGGACAGACGAACACCGGGGAGCTGTTTTTT
CDR3aa: CSVATGQTNTGELFF

j_gene: TRBJ2-7
d_gene: NA
abundance: many
v_gene: TRBV7-6
CDR3nt: TGTGCCAGCAGCCCGGACTATTCCTACGAGCAGTACTTC
CDR3aa: CASSPDYSYEQYF

j_gene: TRBJ2-3
d_gene: NA
abundance: many
v_gene: TRBV12-3/TRBV12-4
CDR3nt: TGTGCCAGCACAGTCTCGGGACACAGCACAGATACGCAGTATTTT
CDR3aa: CASTVSGHSTDTQYF

j_gene: TRBJ2-2
d_gene: TRBD2
abundance: NA
v_gene: TRBV20-1
CDR3nt: TGCAGTGCTAGAGCGGGGGGGATTACCGGGGAGCTGTTTTTT
CDR3aa: CSARAGGITGELFF

j_gene: TRBJ1-1
d_gene: NA
abundance: many
v_gene: TRBV5-1
CDR3nt: TGCGCCAGCAGCTTGGGGGCAACTGAAGCTTTCTTT
CDR3aa: CASSLGATEAFF

j_gene: TRBJ2-7
d_gene: TRBD2
abundance: many
v_gene: TRBV5-1
CDR3nt: TGCGCCAGCAGCTTGGGGCTAGCGGGGACCTACGAGCAGTACTTC
CDR3aa: CASSLGLAGTYEQYF

j_gene: TRBJ2-1
d_gene: TRBD2
abundance: NA
v_gene: TRBV11-2
CDR3nt: TGTGCCAGCAGCTTAGAGGATAGCGGGGGGGAGTTCTTC
CDR3aa: CASSLEDSGGEFF

j_gene: TRBJ2-7
d_gene: NA
abundance: NA
v_gene: TRBV20-1
CDR3nt: TGCAGTGCTCCCGCCCGGGGGTCCGCTCTTAAGGAGCGGTACTTC
CDR3aa: CSAPARGSALKERYF

j_gene: TRBJ1-5
d_gene: NA
abundance: many
v_gene: TRBV20-1
CDR3nt: TGCAGTGCTAGTCAAGGAGGGGGGGGCAATCAGCCCCAGCATTTT
CDR3aa: CSASQGGGGNQPQHF

j_gene: TRBJ2-5
d_gene: TRBD1
abundance: few
v_gene: TRBV20-1
CDR3nt: TGCAGTGCTAGGACGGACAGGGAAGAGACCCAGTACTTC
CDR3aa: CSARTDREETQYF

j_gene: TRBJ2-5
d_gene: NA
abundance: few
v_gene: TRBV11-2
CDR3nt: TGTGCCAGCAGCTTATTACAGAGGGAGACCCAGTACTTC
CDR3aa: CASSLLQRETQYF

j_gene: TRBJ1-1
d_gene: NA
abundance: NA
v_gene: TRBV6-1
CDR3nt: TGTGCCAGCAAAACGACAGCGAACACTGAAGCTTTCTTT
CDR3aa: CASKTTANTEAFF

j_gene: TRBJ2-7
d_gene: NA
abundance: many
v_gene: TRBV6-5
CDR3nt: TGTGCCAGCAGTGCTCTGGTCAGATCCTACGAGCAGTACTTC
CDR3aa: CASSALVRSYEQYF

j_gene: TRBJ1-5
d_gene: NA
abundance: many
v_gene: TRBV7-9
CDR3nt: TGTGCCAGCAGCCCGCCGAACCAGCCCCAGCATTTT
CDR3aa: CASSPPNQPQHF

j_gene: TRBJ1-2
d_gene: NA
abundance: NA
v_gene: TRBV20-1
CDR3nt: TGCAGTGCTAGTTCGACGACTGGGGGCTATGGCTACACCTTC
CDR3aa: CSASSTTGGYGYTF

j_gene: TRBJ2-1
d_gene: NA
abundance: many
v_gene: TRBV6-6
CDR3nt: TGTGCCAGCAGTTACCGAGGGGGACCCAACAATGAGCAGTTCTTC
CDR3aa: CASSYRGGPNNEQFF

j_gene: TRBJ1-2
d_gene: TRBD1
abundance: many
v_gene: TRBV7-9
CDR3nt: TGTGCCAGCAGCTTACCCCTGTTACTGGGCACAGGGGGCTTCCCAATTAACTATGGCTACACCTTC
CDR3aa: CASSLPLLLGTGGFPINYGYTF

j_gene: TRBJ1-6
d_gene: NA
abundance: many
v_gene: TRBV7-2
CDR3nt: TGTGCCAGCAGCTTAGCGGGGTTCGGGGCCCTCCACTTT
CDR3aa: CASSLAGFGALHF

j_gene: TRBJ1-1
d_gene: TRBD1
abundance: NA
v_gene: TRBV18
CDR3nt: TGTGCCAGCTCATTTCGGACAGGGGGCGTCATGAACACTGAAGCTTTCTTT
CDR3aa: CASSFRTGGVMNTEAFF

j_gene: TRBJ1-1
d_gene: NA
abundance: many
v_gene: TRBV3-1
CDR3nt: TGTGCCAGCAGCCATTCGGGGGAAGGAATCACTGAAGCTTTCTTT
CDR3aa: CASSHSGEGITEAFF

j_gene: TRBJ2-7
d_gene: TRBD1
abundance: many
v_gene: TRBV25-1
CDR3nt: TGTGCCAGCAGGGGACCGGGACAGGGGCACGAGCAGTACTTC
CDR3aa: CASRGPGQGHEQYF

j_gene: TRBJ2-1
d_gene: NA
abundance: many
v_gene: TRBV20-1
CDR3nt: TGCAGTGCTACGGCGGGGTCCCTCTCCTACAATGAGCAGTTCTTC
CDR3aa: CSATAGSLSYNEQFF

j_gene: TRBJ2-5
d_gene: TRBD1
abundance: few
v_gene: TRBV2
CDR3nt: TGTGCCAGCAGTGATGCGGGACAGGGGCTTTTGACCCAGTACTTC
CDR3aa: CASSDAGQGLLTQYF

j_gene: TRBJ2-1
d_gene: NA
abundance: many
v_gene: TRBV29-1
CDR3nt: TGCAGCGTTCCCGGGGGGCCGGGGCAGTTCTTC
CDR3aa: CSVPGGPGQFF

j_gene: TRBJ2-7
d_gene: NA
abundance: many
v_gene: TRBV5-5
CDR3nt: TGTGCCAGCAGCTTGGTTGGGGGGTCGATCTACGAGCAGTACTTC
CDR3aa: CASSLVGGSIYEQYF

j_gene: TRBJ1-5
d_gene: TRBD1
abundance: NA
v_gene: TRBV10-3
CDR3nt: TGTGCCATCAGTGGCCCGGACAGGGGGCTTCAGCCCCAGCATTTT
CDR3aa: CAISGPDRGLQPQHF

j_gene: TRBJ1-1
d_gene: NA
abundance: NA
v_gene: TRBV29-1
CDR3nt: TGCAGCGTTGAAGATCAGATGGGGGGACCTGAAGCTTTCTTT
CDR3aa: CSVEDQMGGPEAFF

j_gene: TRBJ2-3
d_gene: TRBD1
abundance: NA
v_gene: TRBV19
CDR3nt: TGTGCCAGTAATCAGGGGGCCCGGACAGATACGCAGTATTTT
CDR3aa: CASNQGARTDTQYF

j_gene: TRBJ2-7
d_gene: NA
abundance: many
v_gene: TRBV7-2
CDR3nt: TGTGCCAGCAGCCCGGGACCAAATACGGGCGAGCAGTACTTC
CDR3aa: CASSPGPNTGEQYF

j_gene: TRBJ2-3
d_gene: NA
abundance: many
v_gene: TRBV6-5
CDR3nt: TGTGCCAGCAGCCGTAATGGACGGCTCCTAGATACGCAGTATTTT
CDR3aa: CASSRNGRLLDTQYF

j_gene: TRBJ2-2
d_gene: TRBD1
abundance: NA
v_gene: TRBV29-1
CDR3nt: TGCAGCGTTGGGGACAGGGGAGCCGGGGAGCTGTTTTTT
CDR3aa: CSVGDRGAGELFF

j_gene: TRBJ2-3
d_gene: NA
abundance: many
v_gene: TRBV11-2
CDR3nt: TGTGCCAGCAGAAGGGACACTCCAGCGCCAGGGACGCAGTATTTT
CDR3aa: CASRRDTPAPGTQYF

j_gene: TRBJ1-2
d_gene: TRBD1
abundance: few
v_gene: TRBV30
CDR3nt: TGTGGACAGGGGGCTGGCTATGGCTACACCTTC
CDR3aa: CGQGAGYGYTF

j_gene: TRBJ2-5
d_gene: NA
abundance: few
v_gene: TRBV15
CDR3nt: TGTGCCACCAGCAGAGATCATTCGGGGCAAGAGACCCAGTACTTC
CDR3aa: CATSRDHSGQETQYF

j_gene: TRBJ2-2
d_gene: NA
abundance: many
v_gene: TRBV7-9
CDR3nt: TGTGCCAGCATCGGGGGACCCGGGGAGCTGTTTTTT
CDR3aa: CASIGGPGELFF

j_gene: TRBJ2-2
d_gene: NA
abundance: many
v_gene: TRBV11-2
CDR3nt: TGTGCCAGCAGCCCCCGCGCGAACGTTGCGGTGAACACCGGGGAGCTGTTTTTT
CDR3aa: CASSPRANVAVNTGELFF

j_gene: TRBJ2-7
d_gene: TRBD1
abundance: many
v_gene: TRBV27
CDR3nt: TGTGCCAGCAGTTCTTGGGACAGGCTATACGAGCAGTACTTC
CDR3aa: CASSSWDRLYEQYF

j_gene: TRBJ2-6
d_gene: NA
abundance: many
v_gene: TRBV28
CDR3nt: TGTGCCAGCAGTTTCATGTCCGGACAGACTTTCTCTGGGGCCAACGTCCTGACTTTC
CDR3aa: CASSFMSGQTFSGANVLTF